This T cell receptor (beta chain) was profiled in a study of T cell responses to AZD1222 COVID-19 vaccine. Overall study: Pooled together were second doses at about 4 or about 12 weeks.

The germline V and J ends were trimmed by 0 bases and 1 base, with 14 bases remaining between them. Germline V gene lookup returns CDR1 SGHKS and CDR2 YYEKEE (reference sequence). The CDR3 has 17 residues. Remarks on this clone: What it binds is unknown.

Profiling relied on immunoSEQ multiplex PCR, and the TCRdb table lists in-frame clones only, not all of them. The sample has 150,000 or so clones, 90% to 95% seen once. Study-wide results and caveats: Possibly, clonal diversity was underestimated; donors were largely white British and included more females. Spike-specific TCR breadth and depth both grew after two AZD1222 doses.

The TCR was taken from an adult in good health. This chain uses TRBV5-5 with TRBJ1-5, with D uncertain. Material: peripheral blood, obtained on day 0 of AZD1222 vaccination. CDR3 protein: CASSLAGSRRSNQPQHF. The CDR3 DNA reads as TGTGCCAGCAGCTTGGCCGGGTCTCGACGGAGCAATCAGCCCCAGCATTTT.